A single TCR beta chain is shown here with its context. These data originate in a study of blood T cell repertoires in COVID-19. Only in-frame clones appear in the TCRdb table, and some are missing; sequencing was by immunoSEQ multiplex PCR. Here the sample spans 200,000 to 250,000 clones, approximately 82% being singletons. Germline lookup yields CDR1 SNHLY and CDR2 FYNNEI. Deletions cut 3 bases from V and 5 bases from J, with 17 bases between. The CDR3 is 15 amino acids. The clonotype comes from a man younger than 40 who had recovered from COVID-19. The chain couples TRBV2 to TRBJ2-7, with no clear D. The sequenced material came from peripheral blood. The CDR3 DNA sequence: TGTGCCAGCAGTGAGATGTGGCGGTCCCGGGACGAGCAGTACTTC. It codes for CASSEMWRSRDEQYF.